This T cell receptor (beta chain) was documented in a study of T cells in Graves' hyperthyroidism and ophthalmopathy. Study-wide context: At initial diagnosis, before any treatment had begun, peripheral blood was obtained.

There were TCR beta CDR3 regions amplified from RNA transcripts. First-round RT-PCR of the TCR CDR3 relied on the HTBI primer set. Each CDR3 protein gets one entry after TCRdb re-called the multiplex PCR reads with MiXCR. The data hold more than 500,000 distinct CDR3 sequences, with under 20% observed a single time. This clonotype occurred a few times. The clonotype comes from a young woman with Graves' hyperthyroidism. Sequencing was performed on blood.

The DNA of the CDR3 is TGTGCCAGCAGGCTAAGCGGGAGAGGAGAGACCCAGTACTTC. Its translation is CASRLSGRGETQYF. The rearrangement joins TRBV25-1 to TRBJ2-5, with 8 bases fitting TRBD2. Germline CDR1 reads MGHDK; CDR2 reads SYGVNS. CDR3 length: 14 amino acids. Germline trimming cut 6 bases from V and 4 bases from J; bases unmatched to any gene: 7.